The sequence of this T cell receptor (beta chain) was determined in a study of T-cell reconstitution after alpha-beta-depleted transplantation in children. Overall study findings and caveats: Day-60 TCRbeta diversity that was high in some patients was derived from surviving recipient T cells and thymic progenitors.

V dropped 1 base and J dropped 4 bases, with 14 bases sitting between them. This CDR3 is 15 amino acids long. This clonotype was recorded at least ten times. The antigen is not known. TCRbeta library preparation incorporated unique molecular identifiers. One entry per CDR3 protein results from TCRdb running MiXCR on the PCR reads. Among some 300,000 distinct CDR3 sequences, over 9.5% were seen once, and the ten largest hold roughly 7.1%. This TCR derives from a boy in the first two years of life with acute myeloid leukemia, due to receive a stem cell transplant. This chain joins TRBV12-3 or TRBV12-4 and TRBJ2-7; TRBD1 is a possible D gene (6 bases). The sample consisted of PBMCs, taken before TCRalphabeta/CD19-depleted stem cell transplant. CDR3 residues: CASSLGDIDPYEQYF. CDR3 bases: TGTGCCAGCAGTTTAGGGGACATAGACCCATACGAGCAGTACTTC.